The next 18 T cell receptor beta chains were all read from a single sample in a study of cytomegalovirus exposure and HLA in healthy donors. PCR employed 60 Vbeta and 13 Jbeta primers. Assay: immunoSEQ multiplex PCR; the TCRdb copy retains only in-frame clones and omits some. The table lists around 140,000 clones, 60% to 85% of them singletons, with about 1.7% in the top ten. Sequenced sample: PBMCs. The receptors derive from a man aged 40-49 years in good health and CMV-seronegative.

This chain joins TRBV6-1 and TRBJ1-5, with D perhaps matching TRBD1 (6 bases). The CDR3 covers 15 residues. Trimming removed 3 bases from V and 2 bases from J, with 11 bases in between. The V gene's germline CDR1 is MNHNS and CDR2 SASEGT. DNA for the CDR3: TGTGCCAGCAGTGAGAACAGGGTCGGCAATCAGCCCCAGCATTTT. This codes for CASSENRVGNQPQHF.

CDR3 sequence (DNA): TGCGCCAGCAGCCAAGGGCCGGGACAGAACATCGAGCAGTACTTC. Protein: CASSQGPGQNIEQYF. The chain employs TRBV4-3 and TRBJ2-7; 7 bases map to TRBD1. Unmatched junction bases numbered 9, after V lost 1 base and J lost 6 bases. Germline V gene data show CDR1 as LGHNA and CDR2 as YSLEER. This CDR3 has 15 amino acids.

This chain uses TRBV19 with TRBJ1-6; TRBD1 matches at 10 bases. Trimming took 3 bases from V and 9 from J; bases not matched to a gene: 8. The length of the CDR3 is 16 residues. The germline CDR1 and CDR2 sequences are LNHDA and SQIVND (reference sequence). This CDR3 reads CASSIGRGDRGSPLHF. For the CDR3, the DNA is TGTGCCAGTAGTATCGGGCGAGGGGACAGGGGTTCACCCCTCCACTTT.

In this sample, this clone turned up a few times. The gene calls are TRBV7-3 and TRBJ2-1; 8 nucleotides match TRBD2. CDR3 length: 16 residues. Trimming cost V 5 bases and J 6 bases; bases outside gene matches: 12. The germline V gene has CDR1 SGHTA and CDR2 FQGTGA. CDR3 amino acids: CASSPNYAGGANEQFF. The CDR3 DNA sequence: TGTGCCAGCAGCCCAAATTACGCCGGGGGGGCCAATGAGCAGTTCTTC.

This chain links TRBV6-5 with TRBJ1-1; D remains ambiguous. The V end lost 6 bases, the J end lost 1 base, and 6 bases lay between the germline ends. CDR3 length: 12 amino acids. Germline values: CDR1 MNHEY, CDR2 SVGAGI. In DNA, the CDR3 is TGTGCCAGCAGCTTACAGAACACTGAAGCTTTCTTT. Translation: CASSLQNTEAFF.

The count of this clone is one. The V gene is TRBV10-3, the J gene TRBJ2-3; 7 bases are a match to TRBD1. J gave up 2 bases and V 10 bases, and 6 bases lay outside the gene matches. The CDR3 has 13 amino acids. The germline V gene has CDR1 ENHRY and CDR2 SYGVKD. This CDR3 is CATRDSDTDTQYF. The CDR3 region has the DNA TGTGCCACCAGGGACAGCGACACAGATACGCAGTATTTT.

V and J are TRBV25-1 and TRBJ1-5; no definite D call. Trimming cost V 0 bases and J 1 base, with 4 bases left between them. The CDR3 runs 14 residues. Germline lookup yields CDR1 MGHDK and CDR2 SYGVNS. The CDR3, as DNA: TGTGCCAGCAGTGAATATGGCAGCAATCAGCCCCAGCATTTT. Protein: CASSEYGSNQPQHF.

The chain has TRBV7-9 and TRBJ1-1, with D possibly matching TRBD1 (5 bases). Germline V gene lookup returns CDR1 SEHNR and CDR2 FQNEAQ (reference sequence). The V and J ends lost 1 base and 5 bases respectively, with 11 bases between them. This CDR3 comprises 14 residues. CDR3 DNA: TGTGCCAGCAGCTTAGATCAGGGATCAACTGAAGCTTTCTTT. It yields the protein CASSLDQGSTEAFF. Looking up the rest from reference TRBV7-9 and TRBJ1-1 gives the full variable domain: DTGVSQNPRHKITKRGQNVTFRCDPISEHNRLYWYRQTLGQGPEFLTYFQNEAQLEKSRLLSDRFSAERPKGSFSTLEIQRTEQGDSAMYLCASSLDQGSTEAFFGQGTRLTVV.

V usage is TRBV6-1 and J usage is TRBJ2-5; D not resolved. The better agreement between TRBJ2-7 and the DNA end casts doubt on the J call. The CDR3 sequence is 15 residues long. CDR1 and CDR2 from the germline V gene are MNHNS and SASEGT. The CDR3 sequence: CASSEEPLDLYEQYF. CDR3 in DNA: TGTGCCAGCAGTGAAGAGCCTCTAGACCTATACGAGCAGTACTTC.

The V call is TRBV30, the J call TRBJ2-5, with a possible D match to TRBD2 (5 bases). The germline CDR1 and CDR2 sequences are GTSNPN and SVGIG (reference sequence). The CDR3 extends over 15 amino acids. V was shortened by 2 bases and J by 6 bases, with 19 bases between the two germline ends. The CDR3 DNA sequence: TGTGCCTGGAGTCTGGACTCTCTCACCGGTCAGACCCAGTACTTC. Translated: CAWSLDSLTGQTQYF.

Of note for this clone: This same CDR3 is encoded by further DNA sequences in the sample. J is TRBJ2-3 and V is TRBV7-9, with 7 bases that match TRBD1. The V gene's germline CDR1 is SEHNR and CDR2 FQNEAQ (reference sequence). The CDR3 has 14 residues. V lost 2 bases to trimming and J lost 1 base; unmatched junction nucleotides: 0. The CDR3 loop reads CASSLTGGTDTQYF. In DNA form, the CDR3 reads TGTGCCAGCAGCTTAACAGGGGGCACAGATACGCAGTATTTT. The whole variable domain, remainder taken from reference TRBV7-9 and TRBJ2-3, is DTGVSQNPRHKITKRGQNVTFRCDPISEHNRLYWYRQTLGQGPEFLTYFQNEAQLEKSRLLSDRFSAERPKGSFSTLEIQRTEQGDSAMYLCASSLTGGTDTQYFGPGTRLTVL.

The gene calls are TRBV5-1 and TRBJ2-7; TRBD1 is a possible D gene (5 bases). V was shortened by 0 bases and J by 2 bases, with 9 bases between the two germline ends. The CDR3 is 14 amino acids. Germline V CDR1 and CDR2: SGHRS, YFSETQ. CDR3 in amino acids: CASSLEGKTYEQYF. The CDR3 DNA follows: TGCGCCAGCAGCTTGGAGGGGAAAACCTACGAGCAGTACTTC.

CDR3 in DNA: TGTGCCAGCAGCCCGACAGGGGGTAGCTACACCTTC. It translates to CASSPTGGSYTF. The chain links TRBV2 to TRBJ1-2, with 9 positions matching TRBD1. There are 12 residues in the CDR3. Germline CDR1 and CDR2: SNHLY and FYNNEI. Losses at the gene ends were 6 bases for V and 9 bases for J; bases not matched to a gene: 5. Supplemented by reference TRBV2 and TRBJ1-2, the full variable domain reads EPEVTQTPSHQVTQMGQEVILRCVPISNHLYFYWYRQILGQKVEFLVSFYNNEISEKSEIFDDQFSVERPDGSNFTLKIRSTKLEDSAMYFCASSPTGGSYTFGSGTRLTVV.

The DNA of the CDR3 is TGCAGCGTTGAGCCGATCGGGACAGCCAACACTGAAGCTTTCTTT. Amino acid sequence: CSVEPIGTANTEAFF. This chain links TRBV29-1 with TRBJ1-1, with TRBD1 matching 7 bases. CDR3 length equals 15 residues. CDR1 and CDR2 (germline): SQVTM, ANQGSEA. The trim removed 3 bases at V and 2 bases at J, leaving 9 bases unmatched.

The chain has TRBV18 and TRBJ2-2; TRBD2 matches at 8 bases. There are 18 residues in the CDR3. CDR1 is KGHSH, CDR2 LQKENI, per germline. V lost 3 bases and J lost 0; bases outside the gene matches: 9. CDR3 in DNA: TGTGCCAGCTCACCTCCGGGACTAGGGACTACGAACACCGGGGAGCTGTTTTTT. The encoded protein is CASSPPGLGTTNTGELFF.

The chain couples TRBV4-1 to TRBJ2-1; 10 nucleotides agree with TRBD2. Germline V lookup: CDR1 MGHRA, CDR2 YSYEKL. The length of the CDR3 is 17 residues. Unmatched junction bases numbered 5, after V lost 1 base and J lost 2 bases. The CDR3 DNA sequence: TGCGCCAGCAGCCAAGGACTAGCGGGCTCCCCCTACAATGAGCAGTTCTTC. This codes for CASSQGLAGSPYNEQFF.

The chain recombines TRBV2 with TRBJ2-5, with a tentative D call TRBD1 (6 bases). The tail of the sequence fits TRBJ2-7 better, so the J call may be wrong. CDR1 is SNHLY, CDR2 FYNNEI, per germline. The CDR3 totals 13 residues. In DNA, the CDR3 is TGTGCCAGCCACACAGGGATCTCCTACGAGCAGTACTTC. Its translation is CASHTGISYEQYF.

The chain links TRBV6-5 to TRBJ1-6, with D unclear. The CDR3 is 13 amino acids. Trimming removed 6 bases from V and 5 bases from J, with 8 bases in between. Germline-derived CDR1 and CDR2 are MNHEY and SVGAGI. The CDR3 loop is CASSYINNSPLHF. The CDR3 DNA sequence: TGTGCCAGCAGCTATATAAATAATTCACCCCTCCACTTT.